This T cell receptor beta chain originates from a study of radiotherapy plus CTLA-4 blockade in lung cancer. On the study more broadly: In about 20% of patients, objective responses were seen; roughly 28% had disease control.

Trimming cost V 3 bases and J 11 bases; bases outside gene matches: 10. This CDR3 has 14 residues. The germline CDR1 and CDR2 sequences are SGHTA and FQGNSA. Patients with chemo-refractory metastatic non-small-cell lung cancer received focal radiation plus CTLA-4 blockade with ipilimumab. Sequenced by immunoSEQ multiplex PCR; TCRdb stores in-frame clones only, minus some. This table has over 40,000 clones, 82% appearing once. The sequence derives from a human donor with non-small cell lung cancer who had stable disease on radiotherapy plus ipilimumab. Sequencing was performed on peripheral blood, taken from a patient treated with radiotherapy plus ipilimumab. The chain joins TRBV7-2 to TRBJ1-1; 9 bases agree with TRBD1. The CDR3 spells CASSFTFRDREAFF. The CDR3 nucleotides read TGTGCCAGCAGCTTTACTTTCCGGGACAGGGAGGCTTTCTTT. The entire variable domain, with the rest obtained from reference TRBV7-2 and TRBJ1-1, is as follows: GAGVSQSPSNKVTEKGKDVELRCDPISGHTALYWYRQSLGQGLEFLIYFQGNSAPDKSGLPSDRFSAERTGGSVSTLTIQRTQQEDSAVYLCASSFTFRDREAFFGQGTRLTVV.